This passage covers 23 T cell receptor beta chains from one sample sequenced in a study of a mutant IDH1 vaccine in newly diagnosed glioma. Sequencing was performed with immunoSEQ multiplex PCR; in TCRdb, only in-frame clones are kept and a portion is missing. The sample includes some 59,000 clones, approximately 78% of them seen just once. Regarding time point: baseline, week 1 (first vaccination visit). Treatment here: pre-vaccination baseline after standard-of-care therapy. Sequencing was performed on PBMCs, taken from a glioma patient treated with radiotherapy, temozolomide or both. Receptors originate from a man between 18 and 35 years old with glioma.

This clone was seen a single time. The rearrangement links TRBV9 to TRBJ2-7, with 8 bases identical to TRBD1. CDR1 and CDR2 from the germline V gene are SGDLS and YYNGEE. The CDR3 spans 15 residues. J lost 3 bases, V lost 2 bases, and 7 bases had no gene match. The CDR3 protein is CASSVRTGSVYEQYF. CDR3 sequence (DNA): TGTGCCAGCAGCGTTCGGACAGGGTCAGTCTACGAGCAGTACTTC.

The V and J genes are TRBV2 and TRBJ1-4; 10 nucleotides agree with TRBD1. CDR3 length: 14 amino acids. The J segment lost 10 bases and the V segment lost 4 bases, leaving 6 bases of the junction unmatched. CDR1 and CDR2 from the germline V gene are SNHLY and FYNNEI. The CDR3 DNA is TGTGCCAGCAGTGTCGACAGGGGGCGATTAAAACTGTTTTTT. Protein: CASSVDRGRLKLFF.

The rearrangement links TRBV7-2 to TRBJ1-1; D perhaps matches TRBD1 (6 bases). Germline CDR1 SGHTA, CDR2 FQGNSA. The CDR3 extends over 18 amino acids. Trimming removed 0 bases at V and 0 bases at J, with 17 bases between. CDR3 bases: TGTGCCAGCAGCTTAGCGTTTGTAGGACAGATAATGAACACTGAAGCTTTCTTT. Translated, it gives CASSLAFVGQIMNTEAFF.

The rearrangement uses TRBV5-1 and TRBJ1-4; D may be TRBD1 (5 bases). V was pared by 0 bases and J by 2 bases, with 11 bases between. CDR1 is SGHRS and CDR2 is YFSETQ in the germline V gene. The length of the CDR3 is 16 residues. The CDR3 DNA sequence: TGCGCCAGCAGCTTGGCAAGGGGTACTACTAATGAAAAACTGTTTTTT. Translating gives CASSLARGTTNEKLFF.

The rearrangement links TRBV4-3 to TRBJ2-1; no clear D. V lost 0 bases and J 9 bases, leaving 9 bases between the germline ends. There are 13 residues in the CDR3. Germline V gene sequence: CDR1 LGHNA, CDR2 YSLEER. The CDR3 loop reads CASSQEPVREQFF. CDR3 in DNA: TGCGCCAGCAGCCAAGAACCAGTACGTGAGCAGTTCTTC.

The V call is TRBV28, the J call TRBJ1-4, with TRBD1 identical over 10 bases. Germline V gene lookup returns CDR1 MDHEN and CDR2 SYDVKM. J lost 5 bases, V lost 6 bases, and 6 bases had no gene match. CDR3 length: 15 residues. CDR3 sequence (DNA): TGTGCCAGCAGCCTGCCGGGACAGGGGAATGAAAAACTGTTTTTT. Encoded protein: CASSLPGQGNEKLFF.

The chain recombines TRBV27 with TRBJ2-1; no reliable D call. The V gene's germline CDR1 is MNHEY and CDR2 SMNVEV (reference sequence). CDR3 length equals 14 residues. V was clipped by 1 base and J by 5 bases, with 9 bases between them. In nucleotides, the CDR3 is TGTGCCAGCAGTTTATGGTCTGGGAACAATGAGCAGTTCTTC. It specifies CASSLWSGNNEQFF.

The V call is TRBV27, the J call TRBJ1-2; weak D call: TRBD1 (6 bases). Trimming shortened V by 0 bases and J by 6 bases, and 17 bases separated the two germline ends. CDR1 MNHEY and CDR2 SMNVEV come from the germline V gene (reference sequence). This CDR3 has 16 residues. CDR3 amino acids: CASSLSELQGKNGYTF. DNA for the CDR3: TGTGCCAGCAGTTTATCCGAATTACAGGGCAAGAATGGCTACACCTTC.

The sample holds a few counts of this clone. The chain recombines TRBV29-1 with TRBJ1-1; D remains unclear. Trimming removed 7 bases at V and 0 bases at J, with 15 bases between. Per germline, CDR1 SQVTM and CDR2 ANQGSEA. The CDR3 totals 14 residues. The CDR3 here is CSARYRALNTEAFF. CDR3 nucleotides: TGCAGCGCCCGCTACAGAGCTTTGAACACTGAAGCTTTCTTT.

The chain recombines TRBV4-3 with TRBJ1-5; the D gene is possibly TRBD1 (5 bases). Germline loops: CDR1 LGHNA, CDR2 YSLEER. CDR3 length equals 15 residues. V lost 0 bases to trimming and J lost 6 bases, with 12 bases between them. The CDR3 DNA follows: TGCGCCAGCAGCCAAGATAACCACAGGCTTCAGCCCCAGCATTTT. Residues: CASSQDNHRLQPQHF.

This clone occurred a few times. The rearrangement joins TRBV2 to TRBJ2-7, with D possibly being TRBD2 (6 bases). The germline V and J ends were trimmed by 4 bases and 3 bases, with 10 bases remaining between them. Germline V gene data show CDR1 as SNHLY and CDR2 as FYNNEI. This CDR3 contains 13 residues. CDR3 sequence reads: CASSGLGGYEQYF. For the CDR3, the DNA is TGTGCCAGCAGTGGACTAGGAGGCTACGAGCAGTACTTC.

The rearrangement joins TRBV7-9 to TRBJ1-6, with 9 nucleotides matching TRBD1. The J segment lost 9 bases and the V segment lost 5 bases, leaving 5 bases of the junction unmatched. CDR3 length: 14 amino acids. CDR1 is SEHNR, CDR2 FQNEAQ, per germline (reference sequence). CDR3 residues: CASSPGQGSSPLHF. As DNA, the CDR3 is TGTGCCAGCAGCCCCGGACAGGGGAGTTCACCCCTCCACTTT.

The V call is TRBV7-6, the J call TRBJ1-2, with TRBD1 matching over 9 bases. The V gene end was trimmed by 1 base and the J gene end by 7 bases; junction bases not matched to a gene: 7. The CDR3 runs 15 residues. Germline V lookup: CDR1 SGHVS, CDR2 FNYEAQ. CDR3 protein: CASSLGLGQGGGYTF. As DNA, the CDR3 is TGTGCCAGCAGCTTAGGATTGGGACAGGGAGGTGGCTACACCTTC.

This sequence joins TRBV5-1 and TRBJ1-2, with D perhaps matching TRBD1 (6 bases). The CDR3 extends over 16 amino acids. Germline CDR1 is SGHRS and CDR2 is YFSETQ. V was shortened by 7 bases and J by 5 bases, with 24 bases between the two germline ends. For the CDR3, the DNA is TGCGCCAGCGGGGGCATCGGGGAACAAGGGGTGTATGGCTACACCTTC. Encoded protein: CASGGIGEQGVYGYTF.

The chain employs TRBV7-6 and TRBJ1-5; the D gene is possibly TRBD1 (5 bases). Germline V CDR1 and CDR2: SGHVS, FNYEAQ. The CDR3 extends over 13 amino acids. The germline V and J ends were trimmed by 6 bases and 7 bases, with 13 bases remaining between them. The CDR3 loop is CASSRGVTQPQHF. In DNA form, the CDR3 reads TGTGCCAGCAGTCGAGGGGTGACCCAGCCCCAGCATTTT.

The genes are TRBV19 and TRBJ2-3, with D possibly called TRBD1 or TRBD2 (5 bases each). Germline V lookup: CDR1 LNHDA, CDR2 SQIVND (reference sequence). CDR3 length: 15 amino acids. V lost 4 bases and J lost 5, with 16 bases in between. The CDR3 protein is CASSTRRTDRDTQYF. As DNA, the CDR3 is TGTGCCAGTAGTACCCGACGGACTGACAGAGATACGCAGTATTTT.

V and J are TRBV7-2 and TRBJ1-4; D remains unclear. V was cut by 0 bases and J by 2 bases, with 7 bases left in between. CDR3 size: 15 residues. The germline CDR1 and CDR2 sequences are SGHTA and FQGNSA. Here the CDR3 DNA reads TGTGCCAGCAGCTTAGCAAGGGTGACTAATGAAAAACTGTTTTTT. Encoded protein: CASSLARVTNEKLFF. The variable domain in full, with the rest retrieved from reference TRBV7-2 and TRBJ1-4, is GAGVSQSPSNKVTEKGKDVELRCDPISGHTALYWYRQSLGQGLEFLIYFQGNSAPDKSGLPSDRFSAERTGGSVSTLTIQRTQQEDSAVYLCASSLARVTNEKLFFGSGTQLSVL.

The chain employs TRBV29-1 and TRBJ1-1; TRBD1 matches 7 bases. V trimming: 6 bases; J trimming: 2 bases; junction bases outside the gene matches: 6. The CDR3 is 13 amino acids. CDR1 SQVTM and CDR2 ANQGSEA come from the germline V gene. CDR3 residues: CSVRTGTNTEAFF. The CDR3 nucleotides read TGCAGCGTAAGGACAGGAACTAACACTGAAGCTTTCTTT.

The chain joins TRBV4-1 to TRBJ2-3; no firm D call. Germline CDR1 is MGHRA and CDR2 is YSYEKL. The length of the CDR3 is 16 residues. Trimming took off 0 bases at V and 1 base at J, with 11 bases between the two ends. The CDR3 bases are TGCGCCAGCAGCCAAGATTCGAGATTGCGCACAGATACGCAGTATTTT. Its translation is CASSQDSRLRTDTQYF.

The chain joins TRBV6-6 to TRBJ1-1, with unresolved D. Germline loops: CDR1 MNHNY, CDR2 SVGAGI (reference sequence). V shed 3 bases and J shed 3 bases, with 2 bases lying between them. The CDR3 totals 11 residues. The CDR3, as DNA: TGTGCCAGCAGTTATGACACTGAAGCTTTCTTT. Amino acid sequence: CASSYDTEAFF.

The chain is built from TRBV11-2 and TRBJ1-2; 8 positions agree with TRBD1. Germline CDR1 is SGHAT and CDR2 is FQNNGV. V shed 6 bases, J shed 7 bases, and the junction held 13 bases outside the gene matches. The CDR3 length is 15 residues. The CDR3 sequence: CASRPPPGQDSGYTF. The CDR3 nucleotides are TGTGCCAGCAGACCTCCGCCGGGACAGGACAGTGGCTACACCTTC.

The chain uses TRBV14 and TRBJ1-1; D gene unclear. CDR3 length: 14 residues. Trimming pared 0 bases from V and 1 base from J, leaving 6 bases between. CDR1 is SGHDN, CDR2 FVKESK, per germline. CDR3 bases: TGTGCCAGCAGCCAAGATCTAGGGAACACTGAAGCTTTCTTT. This encodes CASSQDLGNTEAFF.

This clone was observed a handful of times. This rearrangement joins TRBV5-1 to TRBJ1-1; TRBD1 aligns across 7 bases. CDR3 length equals 15 residues. Trimming cost V 4 bases and J 0 bases; bases outside gene matches: 6. The germline gives CDR1 SGHRS, CDR2 YFSETQ. DNA of the CDR3: TGCGCCAGCAGCCCGATGACAGGGCTGAACACTGAAGCTTTCTTT. The encoded protein is CASSPMTGLNTEAFF.